This T cell receptor (beta chain) was captured by sequencing in a study of cytomegalovirus exposure and HLA in healthy donors. Whole-study results and caveats: A link between a missense DCLRE1C variant and TCR beta V- and J-gene trimming emerged from a later analysis. After further analysis at a later stage, around 17,000 TCR beta sequences were associated with HLA alleles at 0.05 false discovery rate. The study listed approximately 160 cytomegalovirus-associated TCR beta chains.

Unrecorded immune exposure was likely among donors, who were nominally healthy when sampled. Use of 60 Vbeta and 13 Jbeta primers characterized the PCR. Method: immunoSEQ multiplex PCR; TCRdb's copy keeps in-frame clones and lacks some. This sample has roughly 98,000 clones, with roughly 79% found just once. Germline V gene data show CDR1 as LNHDA and CDR2 as SQIVND (reference sequence). V lost 7 bases, J lost 0 bases, and 5 bases stayed unmatched. The CDR3 is 15 amino acids. With regard to this clone: What it recognizes is unknown.

The receptor's source is a woman aged 70 to 79 in good health and CMV-seropositive. Source material: PBMCs. The rearrangement links TRBV19 to TRBJ1-4; 7 bases match TRBD1. CDR3 sequence: CASMPGTATNEKLFF. The CDR3 DNA reads as TGTGCCAGTATGCCCGGGACAGCAACTAATGAAAAACTGTTTTTT.